The clone carrying this T cell receptor (beta chain) was found many times. The sample is drawn from a study of molecular identifiers for immune sequencing clone quantification. Each CDR3 protein is one row after TCRdb ran MiXCR on the PCR reads. The sample holds about half a million distinct CDR3 sequences, around 25% seen once. Sequencing input: naive CD8+ T cells from blood, with Jurkat cell RNA spiked in. Sample subset: FACS-sorted CD8+CD4-CCR7+CD45RA+ naive T cells. This clonotype originated in a human donor in good health. Some libraries in this study had Jurkat cell RNA spiked in.

CDR3 sequence (DNA): TGCAGCGTTGAAGAGAAGAGGGCCAGGGGGCATCCCTCCTACGAGCAGTACTTC. It codes for CSVEEKRARGHPSYEQYF. The genes are TRBV29-1 and TRBJ2-7; 8 nucleotides align to TRBD1. V gave up 0 bases and J gave up 0 bases; unmatched junction bases: 13. This CDR3 contains 18 residues. The germline V gene has CDR1 SQVTM and CDR2 ANQGSEA.